This T cell receptor beta chain was sequenced in a study of blood T cell repertoires in COVID-19. Study overall: In each case, the material was cDNA or gDNA derived from T cells, B-cell-depleted T cells, or PBMCs.

Authors' data handling: For nucleated cells, counts were estimated from reference gene primer amplification. Some clones are missing from TCRdb's copy, which holds only in-frame ones; the method was immunoSEQ multiplex PCR. V and J calls and clone size are as listed in that table; D and trimming were resolved from the DNA. The sample holds roughly 4,900 clones, approximately 71% seen once. Germline V CDR1 and CDR2: MNHEY, SMNVEV (reference sequence). Deletions cut 3 bases from V and 1 base from J, with 6 bases between. The CDR3 runs 13 residues. This clone turned up a few times. The chain joins TRBV27 to TRBJ1-1; D unresolved. Sequencing input: peripheral blood. The receptor was derived from a human donor in a cohort sampled during active COVID-19. The chain's CDR3 is CASSLRENTEAFF. For the CDR3, the DNA is TGTGCCAGCAGTTTGCGCGAGAACACTGAAGCTTTCTTT.